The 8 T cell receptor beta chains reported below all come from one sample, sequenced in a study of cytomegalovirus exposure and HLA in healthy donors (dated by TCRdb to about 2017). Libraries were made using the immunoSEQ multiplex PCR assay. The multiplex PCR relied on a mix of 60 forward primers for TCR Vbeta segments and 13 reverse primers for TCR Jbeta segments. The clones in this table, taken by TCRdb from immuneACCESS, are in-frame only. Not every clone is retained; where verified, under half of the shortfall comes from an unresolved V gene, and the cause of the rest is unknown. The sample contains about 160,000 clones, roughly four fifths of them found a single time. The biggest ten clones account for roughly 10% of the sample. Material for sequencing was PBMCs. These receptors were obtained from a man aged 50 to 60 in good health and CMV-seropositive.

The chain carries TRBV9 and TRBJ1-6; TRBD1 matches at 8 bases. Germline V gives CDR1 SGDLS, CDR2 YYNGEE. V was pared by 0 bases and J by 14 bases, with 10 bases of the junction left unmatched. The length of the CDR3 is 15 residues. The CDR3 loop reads CASSVASQGALALHF. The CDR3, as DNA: TGTGCCAGCAGCGTAGCGTCCCAGGGGGCCCTTGCCCTCCACTTT.

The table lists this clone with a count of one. The chain's CDR3 is CASSLGGGRSTDTQYF. The CDR3 DNA reads TGTGCCAGCAGCTTAGGAGGCGGGAGGAGCACAGATACGCAGTATTTT. The V call is TRBV11-2, the J call TRBJ2-3; TRBD2 matches 8 bases. V dropped 1 base and J dropped 0; count of bases not matched to a gene: 3. This CDR3 has 16 residues. Germline-derived CDR1 and CDR2 are SGHAT and FQNNGV.

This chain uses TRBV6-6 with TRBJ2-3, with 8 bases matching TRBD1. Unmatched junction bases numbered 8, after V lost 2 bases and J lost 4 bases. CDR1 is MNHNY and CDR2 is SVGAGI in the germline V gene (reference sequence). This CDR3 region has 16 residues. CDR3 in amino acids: CASSYPAGGKADTQYF. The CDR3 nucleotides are TGTGCCAGCAGTTACCCGGCAGGGGGCAAAGCAGATACGCAGTATTTT.

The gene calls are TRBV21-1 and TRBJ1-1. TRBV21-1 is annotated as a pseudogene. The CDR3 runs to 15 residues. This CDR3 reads CASSKRRGSGTEAFF. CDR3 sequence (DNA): TGTGCCAGCAGCAAAAGGCGGGGGAGTGGCACTGAAGCTTTCTTT.

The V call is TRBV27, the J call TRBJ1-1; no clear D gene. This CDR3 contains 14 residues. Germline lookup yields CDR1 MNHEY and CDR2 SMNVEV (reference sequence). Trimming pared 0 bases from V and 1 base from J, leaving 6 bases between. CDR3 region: CASSLSAGNTEAFF. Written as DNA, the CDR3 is TGTGCCAGCAGTTTATCAGCGGGGAACACTGAAGCTTTCTTT.

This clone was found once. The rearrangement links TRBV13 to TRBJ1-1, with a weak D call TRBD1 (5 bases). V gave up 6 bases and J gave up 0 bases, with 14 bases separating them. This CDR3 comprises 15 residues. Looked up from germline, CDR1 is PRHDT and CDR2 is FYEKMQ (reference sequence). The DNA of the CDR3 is TGTGCCAGCAGGTCCGTGGGGGACTTGAACACTGAAGCTTTCTTT. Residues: CASRSVGDLNTEAFF.

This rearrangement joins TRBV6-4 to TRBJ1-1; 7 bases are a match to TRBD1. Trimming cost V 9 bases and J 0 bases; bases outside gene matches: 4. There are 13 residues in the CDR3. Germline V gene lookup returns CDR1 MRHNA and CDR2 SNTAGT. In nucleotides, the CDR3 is TGTGCCAGTCGGGACAGCTTGAACACTGAAGCTTTCTTT. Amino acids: CASRDSLNTEAFF.

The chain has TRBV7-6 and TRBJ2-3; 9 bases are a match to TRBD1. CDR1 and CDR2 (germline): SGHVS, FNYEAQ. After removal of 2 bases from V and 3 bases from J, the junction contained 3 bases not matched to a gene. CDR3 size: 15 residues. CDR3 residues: CASSLTGGRTDTQYF. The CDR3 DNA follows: TGTGCCAGCAGCTTAACAGGGGGCAGGACAGATACGCAGTATTTT.